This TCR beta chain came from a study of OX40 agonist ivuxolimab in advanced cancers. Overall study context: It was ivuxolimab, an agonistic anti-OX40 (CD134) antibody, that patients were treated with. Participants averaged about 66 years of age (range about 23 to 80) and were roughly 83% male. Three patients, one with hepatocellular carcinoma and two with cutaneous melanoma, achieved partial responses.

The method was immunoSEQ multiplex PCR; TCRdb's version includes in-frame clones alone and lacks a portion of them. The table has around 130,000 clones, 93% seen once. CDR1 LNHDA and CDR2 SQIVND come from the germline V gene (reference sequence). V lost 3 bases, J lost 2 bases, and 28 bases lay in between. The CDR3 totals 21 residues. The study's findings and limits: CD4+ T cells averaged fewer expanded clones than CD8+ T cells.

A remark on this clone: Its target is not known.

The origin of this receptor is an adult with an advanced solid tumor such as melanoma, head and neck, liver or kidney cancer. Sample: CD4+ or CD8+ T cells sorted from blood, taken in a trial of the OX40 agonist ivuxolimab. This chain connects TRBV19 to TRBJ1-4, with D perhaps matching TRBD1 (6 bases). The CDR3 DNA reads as TGTGCCAGTAGTATCCGCATAGTCCTCTCCCAGAGGGGGAGCACTAATGAAAAACTGTTTTTT. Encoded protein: CASSIRIVLSQRGSTNEKLFF.